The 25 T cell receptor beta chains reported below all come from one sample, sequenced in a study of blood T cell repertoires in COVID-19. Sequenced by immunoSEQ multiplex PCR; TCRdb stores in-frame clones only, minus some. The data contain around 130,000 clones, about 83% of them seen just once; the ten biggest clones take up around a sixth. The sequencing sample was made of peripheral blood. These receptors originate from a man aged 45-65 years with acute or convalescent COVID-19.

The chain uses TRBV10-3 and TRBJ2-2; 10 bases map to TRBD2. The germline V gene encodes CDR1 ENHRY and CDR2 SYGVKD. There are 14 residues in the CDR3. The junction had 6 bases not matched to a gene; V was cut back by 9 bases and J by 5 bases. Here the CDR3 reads CAMSGGAITGELFF. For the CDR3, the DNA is TGTGCCATGAGCGGGGGGGCAATTACCGGGGAGCTGTTTTTT.

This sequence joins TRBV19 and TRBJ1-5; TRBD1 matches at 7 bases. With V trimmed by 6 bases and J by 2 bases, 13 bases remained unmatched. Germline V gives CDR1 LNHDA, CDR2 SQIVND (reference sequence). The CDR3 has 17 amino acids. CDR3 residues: CASRRIVQGTGNQPQHF. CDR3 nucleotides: TGTGCCAGTAGGAGAATTGTACAGGGGACGGGCAATCAGCCCCAGCATTTT.

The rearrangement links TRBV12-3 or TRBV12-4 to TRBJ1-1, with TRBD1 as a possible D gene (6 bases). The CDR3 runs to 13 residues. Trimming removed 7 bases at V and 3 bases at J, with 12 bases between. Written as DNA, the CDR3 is TGTGCCAGCACCCCATACAGGGACACTGAAGCTTTCTTT. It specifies CASTPYRDTEAFF.

For the CDR3, the DNA is TGCGCCAGCAGCTTGGTGTTACCCGGGACAGGGCAAGAGACCCAGTACTTC. Its translation is CASSLVLPGTGQETQYF. V usage is TRBV5-1 and J usage is TRBJ2-5; 9 positions match TRBD1. The CDR3 is 17 amino acids. After removal of 0 bases from V and 2 bases from J, the junction contained 8 bases not matched to a gene. Germline CDR1 is SGHRS and CDR2 is YFSETQ.

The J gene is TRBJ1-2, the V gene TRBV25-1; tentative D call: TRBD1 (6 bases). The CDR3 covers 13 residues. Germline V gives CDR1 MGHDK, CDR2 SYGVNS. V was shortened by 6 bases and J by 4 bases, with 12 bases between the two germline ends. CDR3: CASSQGIAYGYTF. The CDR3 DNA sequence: TGTGCCAGCAGCCAGGGGATCGCCTATGGCTACACCTTC.

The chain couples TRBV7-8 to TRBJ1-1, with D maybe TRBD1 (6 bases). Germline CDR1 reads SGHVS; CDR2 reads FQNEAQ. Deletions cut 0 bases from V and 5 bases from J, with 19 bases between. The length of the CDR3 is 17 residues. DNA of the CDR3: TGTGCCAGCAGCTTAGCGAGAACGGTTCGTCAGGGGACTGAAGCTTTCTTT. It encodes CASSLARTVRQGTEAFF.

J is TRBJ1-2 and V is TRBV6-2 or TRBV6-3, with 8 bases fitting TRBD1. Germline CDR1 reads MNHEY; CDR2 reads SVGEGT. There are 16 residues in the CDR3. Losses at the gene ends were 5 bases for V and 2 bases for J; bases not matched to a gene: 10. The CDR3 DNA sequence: TGTGCCAGCAGTCGCCAGACAGGGGCTATAAACTATGGCTACACCTTC. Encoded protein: CASSRQTGAINYGYTF.

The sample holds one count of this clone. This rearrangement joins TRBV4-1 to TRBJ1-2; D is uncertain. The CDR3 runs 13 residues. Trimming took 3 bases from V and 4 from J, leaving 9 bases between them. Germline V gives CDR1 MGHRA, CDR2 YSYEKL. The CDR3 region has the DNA TGCGCCAGCAGCCAGGCGGAGCTCTATGGCTACACCTTC. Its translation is CASSQAELYGYTF.

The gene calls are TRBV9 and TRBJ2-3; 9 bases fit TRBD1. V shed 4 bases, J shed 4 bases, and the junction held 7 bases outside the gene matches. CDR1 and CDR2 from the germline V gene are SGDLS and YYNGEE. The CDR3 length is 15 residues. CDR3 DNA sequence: TGTGCCAGCAGCCGAACAGGGGGCGTCGCAGATACGCAGTATTTT. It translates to CASSRTGGVADTQYF.

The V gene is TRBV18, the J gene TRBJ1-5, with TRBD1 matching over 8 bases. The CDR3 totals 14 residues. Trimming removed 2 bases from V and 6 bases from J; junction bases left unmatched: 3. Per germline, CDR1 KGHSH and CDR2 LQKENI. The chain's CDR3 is CASSPETGVQPQHF. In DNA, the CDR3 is TGTGCCAGCTCACCAGAGACAGGGGTTCAGCCCCAGCATTTT.

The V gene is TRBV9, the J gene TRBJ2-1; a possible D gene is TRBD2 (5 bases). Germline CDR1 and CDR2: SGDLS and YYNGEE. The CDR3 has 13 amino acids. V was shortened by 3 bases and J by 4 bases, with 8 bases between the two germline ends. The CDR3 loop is CASSGRDYNEQFF. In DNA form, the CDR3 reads TGTGCCAGCAGCGGCCGGGATTACAATGAGCAGTTCTTC.

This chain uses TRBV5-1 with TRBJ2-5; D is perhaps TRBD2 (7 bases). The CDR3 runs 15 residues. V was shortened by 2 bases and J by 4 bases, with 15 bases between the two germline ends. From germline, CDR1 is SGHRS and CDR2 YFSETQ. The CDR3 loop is CASSFQGGVRETQYF. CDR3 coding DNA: TGCGCCAGCAGCTTTCAAGGGGGGGTACGAGAGACCCAGTACTTC.

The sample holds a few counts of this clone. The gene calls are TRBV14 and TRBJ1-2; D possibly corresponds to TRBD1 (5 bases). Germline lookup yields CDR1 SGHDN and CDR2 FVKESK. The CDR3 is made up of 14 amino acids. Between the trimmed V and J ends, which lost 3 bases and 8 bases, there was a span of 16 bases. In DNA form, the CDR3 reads TGTGCCAGCAGCCAGCGGGACGACTCCTGGGGCTACACCTTC. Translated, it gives CASSQRDDSWGYTF.

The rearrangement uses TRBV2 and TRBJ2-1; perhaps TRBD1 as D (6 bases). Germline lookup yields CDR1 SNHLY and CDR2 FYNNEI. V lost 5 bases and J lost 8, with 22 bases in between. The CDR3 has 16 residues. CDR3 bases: TGTGCCAGCAGTCCCCACCCAGGGGAGCCCCAAGATGAGCAGTTCTTC. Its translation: CASSPHPGEPQDEQFF.

Here the CDR3 DNA reads TGTGCCAGCAGCTTTAGCACAGGGGCTGGAAACACCATATATTTT. Encoded protein: CASSFSTGAGNTIYF. This chain joins TRBV5-4 and TRBJ1-3, with 7 bases aligning to TRBD1. J lost 2 bases, V lost 2 bases, and 4 bases had no gene match. Germline CDR1 is SGHNT and CDR2 is YYREEE (reference sequence). The CDR3 consists of 15 residues.

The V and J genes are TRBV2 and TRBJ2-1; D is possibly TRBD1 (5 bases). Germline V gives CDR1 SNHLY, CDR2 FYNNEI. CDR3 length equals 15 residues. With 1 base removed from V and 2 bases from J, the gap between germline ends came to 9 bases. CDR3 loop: CASSEDRRTYNEQFF. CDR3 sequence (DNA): TGTGCCAGCAGTGAAGACAGGAGAACCTACAATGAGCAGTTCTTC.

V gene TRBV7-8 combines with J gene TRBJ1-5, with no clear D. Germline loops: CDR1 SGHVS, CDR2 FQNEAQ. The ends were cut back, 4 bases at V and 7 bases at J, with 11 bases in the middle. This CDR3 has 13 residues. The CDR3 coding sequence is TGTGCCAGCAGCTGGGATGAGGGCCAGCCCCAGCATTTT. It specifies CASSWDEGQPQHF.

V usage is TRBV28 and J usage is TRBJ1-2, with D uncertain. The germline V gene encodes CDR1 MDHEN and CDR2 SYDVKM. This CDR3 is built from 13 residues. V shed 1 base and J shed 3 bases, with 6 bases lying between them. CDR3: CASSLYSDYGYTF. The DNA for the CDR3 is TGTGCCAGCAGTTTATACTCTGACTATGGCTACACCTTC.

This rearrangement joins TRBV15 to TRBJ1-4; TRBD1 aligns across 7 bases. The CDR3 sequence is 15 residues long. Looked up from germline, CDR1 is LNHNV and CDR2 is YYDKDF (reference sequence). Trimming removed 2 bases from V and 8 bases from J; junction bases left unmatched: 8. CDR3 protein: CATSRRQGGREKLFF. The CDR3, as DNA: TGTGCCACCAGCAGAAGACAGGGAGGACGGGAAAAACTGTTTTTT.

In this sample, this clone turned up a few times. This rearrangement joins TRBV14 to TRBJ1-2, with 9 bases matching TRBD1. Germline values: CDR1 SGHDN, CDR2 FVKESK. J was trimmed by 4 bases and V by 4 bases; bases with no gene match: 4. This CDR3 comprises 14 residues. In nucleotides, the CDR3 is TGTGCCAGCAGCCTGGGACAGGGTGCCTATGGCTACACCTTC. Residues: CASSLGQGAYGYTF.

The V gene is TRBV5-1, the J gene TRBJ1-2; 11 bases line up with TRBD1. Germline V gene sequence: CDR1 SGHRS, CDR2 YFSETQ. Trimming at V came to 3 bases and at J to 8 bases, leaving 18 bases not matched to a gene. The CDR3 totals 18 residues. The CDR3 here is CASSYGWLGTGGVGGYTF. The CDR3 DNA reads TGCGCCAGCAGCTACGGGTGGTTGGGGACAGGGGGTGTCGGCGGCTACACCTTC.

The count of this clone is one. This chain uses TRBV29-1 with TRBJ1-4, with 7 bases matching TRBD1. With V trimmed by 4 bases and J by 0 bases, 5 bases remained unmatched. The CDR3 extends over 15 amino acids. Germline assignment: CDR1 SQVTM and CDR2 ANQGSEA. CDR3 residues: CSVAQGGTTNEKLFF. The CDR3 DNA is TGCAGCGTTGCCCAGGGGGGAACAACTAATGAAAAACTGTTTTTT.

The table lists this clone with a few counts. The CDR3 here is CSVERQGTGELFF. Written as DNA, the CDR3 is TGCAGCGTTGAAAGGCAGGGCACCGGGGAGCTGTTTTTT. The chain recombines TRBV29-1 with TRBJ2-2; D possibly corresponds to TRBD1 (5 bases). This CDR3 spans 13 amino acids. The V end lost 2 bases, the J end lost 4 bases, and 8 bases lay between the germline ends. Germline V gene sequence: CDR1 SQVTM, CDR2 ANQGSEA.

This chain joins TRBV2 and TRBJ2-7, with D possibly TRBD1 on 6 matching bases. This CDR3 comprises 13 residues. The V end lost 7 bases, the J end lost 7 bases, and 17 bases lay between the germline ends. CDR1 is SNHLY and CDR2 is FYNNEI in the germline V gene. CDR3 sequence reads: CASNLKGGREQYF. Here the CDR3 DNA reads TGTGCCAGCAACTTAAAAGGGGGTCGAGAGCAGTACTTC.

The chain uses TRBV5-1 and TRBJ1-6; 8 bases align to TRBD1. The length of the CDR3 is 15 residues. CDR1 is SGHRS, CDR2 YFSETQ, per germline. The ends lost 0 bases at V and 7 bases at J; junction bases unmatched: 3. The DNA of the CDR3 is TGCGCCAGCAGCTTGGGAGGGACAGGAAATTCACCCCTCCACTTT. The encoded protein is CASSLGGTGNSPLHF.